The present TCR beta chain was sequenced within a study of blood T cells in healthy people across ages. Study-level findings and limits: Diversity figures derived from one million T cells were judged to underestimate the true value.

About this clonotype itself: Its antigen is not known.

CDR1 and CDR2 (germline): DFQATT, SNEGSKA (reference sequence). V was clipped by 8 bases and J by 0 bases, with 12 bases between them. The CDR3 has 13 amino acids. For the second PCR, which ran for 7 to 11 cycles, a sample-barcoded 5' primer and a J-beta primer mix were used. MiXCR was run by TCRdb on the 5' RACE reads, yielding one entry per CDR3 protein. Of about 680,000 distinct CDR3 sequences in the sample, 49% were seen once. The TCR sequence derives from a woman aged 55-70 years in good health. This sequence joins TRBV20-1 and TRBJ2-3, with TRBD2 as a possible D gene (6 bases). Input material: blood. The CDR3: CSPSSGSTDTQYF. CDR3 DNA: TGCAGTCCGAGTAGCGGCAGCACAGATACGCAGTATTTT.